The 26 T cell receptor beta chains presented below share a single source sample, sequenced in a study of T-cell reconstitution after alpha-beta-depleted transplantation in children listed by TCRdb under 2016. To prepare the library, PCR was applied. Instrument on record: Illumina HiSeq 2500. TCR libraries were prepared with molecular barcoding, using unique molecular identifiers to normalize TCRbeta repertoire quantification. The raw public reads went through TCRdb reprocessing: fastp at Q25, MiXCR clone calling, in-frame beta chains kept. Each CDR3 protein gets just one entry, which takes the most common genes and DNA from the rows behind it. This sample has nearly 250,000 distinct CDR3 sequences in its table, and around 8% of those were observed once. The ten largest clones represent nearly 6.5% of the sample. According to the study, the label for this sample's treatment or condition signals: allogeneic hematopoietic cell transplantation with graft depleted of TCRalphabeta T cells and CD19 B cells.

This specimen consisted of PBMCs, mostly from graft donor cells, obtained 180 days after TCRalphabeta/CD19-depleted stem cell transplant. The receptors come from a male patient younger than 18 who had a stem cell transplant for acute lymphoblastic leukemia, so the T cells may come from the graft donor.

Ten or more counts support this clonotype. The chain carries TRBV6-1 and TRBJ1-3; tentatively, D is TRBD1 (6 bases). CDR3 length: 15 residues. Germline lookup yields CDR1 MNHNS and CDR2 SASEGT. Trimming removed 5 bases at V and 4 bases at J, with 15 bases between. The CDR3 DNA is TGTGCCAGCAGTAAATACAGGGAGGAGGGAAACACCATATATTTT. This codes for CASSKYREEGNTIYF.

This clonotype was seen many times. The rearrangement links TRBV27 to TRBJ2-3, with TRBD1 identical over 10 bases. Germline loops: CDR1 MNHEY, CDR2 SMNVEV (reference sequence). CDR3 size: 16 residues. J gave up 2 bases and V 6 bases, and 8 bases lay outside the gene matches. The chain's CDR3 is CASSPSTGGPTDTQYF. The DNA for the CDR3 is TGTGCCAGCAGCCCCTCGACAGGGGGCCCCACAGATACGCAGTATTTT.

This clonotype appeared many times. This chain links TRBV6-5 with TRBJ2-7; 7 nucleotides align to TRBD2. The CDR3 contains 16 residues. Germline CDR1 is MNHEY and CDR2 is SVGAGI. J gave up 0 bases and V 0 bases, and 5 bases lay outside the gene matches. The CDR3 DNA follows: TGTGCCAGCAGTTACTCAGCGCGGGGGTTCTCCTACGAGCAGTACTTC. Residues: CASSYSARGFSYEQYF.

This clonotype was seen ten or more times. The chain employs TRBV29-1 and TRBJ1-2, with 7 bases identical to TRBD1. This CDR3 is built from 12 residues. J gave up 8 bases and V 4 bases, and 7 bases lay outside the gene matches. Germline V lookup: CDR1 SQVTM, CDR2 ANQGSEA. This CDR3 is CSVGRGGAGYTF. The CDR3 nucleotides are TGCAGCGTTGGCCGAGGGGGCGCCGGCTACACCTTC.

This clonotype was seen ten or more times. V and J are TRBV12-3 or TRBV12-4 and TRBJ1-5; a possible D gene is TRBD1 (5 bases). The V end was cut by 2 bases, the J end by 4 bases, with 12 bases between. This CDR3 has 15 residues. The CDR3 DNA sequence: TGTGCCAGCAGTTTATTCCGACAGCCTAATCAGCCCCAGCATTTT. Translating it yields CASSLFRQPNQPQHF.

This clonotype was observed at least ten times. V usage is TRBV29-1 and J usage is TRBJ1-2; weak D call: TRBD1 (6 bases). The ends were cut back, 7 bases at V and 1 base at J, with 10 bases in the middle. The length of the CDR3 is 12 residues. CDR1 and CDR2 (germline): SQVTM, ANQGSEA. For the CDR3, the DNA is TGCAGCGCCCTCAGGGGTAACTATGGCTACACCTTC. Protein: CSALRGNYGYTF. The whole variable domain, filled in from reference TRBV29-1 and TRBJ1-2, reads SAVISQKPSRDICQRGTSLTIQCQVDSQVTMMFWYRQQPGQSLTLIATANQGSEATYESGFVIDKFPISRPNLTFSTLTVSNMSPEDSSIYLCSALRGNYGYTFGSGTRLTVV.

In its sample, this clonotype was seen many times. The V and J genes are TRBV10-3 and TRBJ2-1; 9 nucleotides align to TRBD1. Per germline, CDR1 ENHRY and CDR2 SYGVKD. The CDR3 is 14 residues long. Trimming removed 7 bases from V and 6 bases from J; junction bases left unmatched: 7. The CDR3 here is CAINPDRGVNEQFF. DNA for the CDR3: TGTGCCATCAACCCGGACAGGGGAGTCAATGAGCAGTTCTTC.

This clonotype occurred many times. The chain joins TRBV12-3 or TRBV12-4 to TRBJ2-1; D is perhaps TRBD1 or TRBD2 (6 bases each). V lost 1 base to trimming and J lost 8 bases, with 9 bases between them. The CDR3 extends over 13 amino acids. Here the CDR3 reads CASSLVGGHEQFF. CDR3 in DNA: TGTGCCAGCAGTTTAGTAGGGGGGCATGAGCAGTTCTTC.

This clonotype was detected many times. V usage is TRBV28 and J usage is TRBJ2-7, with D possibly matching TRBD2 (5 bases). Trimming stripped 7 bases from V and 1 base from J, with 11 bases between. The CDR3 covers 13 residues. Per the germline V gene, CDR1 is MDHEN and CDR2 is SYDVKM. The DNA for the CDR3 is TGTGCCAGCATCGACGGGAAATCCTACGAGCAGTACTTC. Translated: CASIDGKSYEQYF.

In this sample, this clonotype turned up many times. In DNA, the CDR3 is TGTGCCATCACTCCCGGGACTGGGAACGGCGGGGAGCTGTTTTTT. It encodes CAITPGTGNGGELFF. This chain joins TRBV10-3 and TRBJ2-2, with a weak D call TRBD2 (6 bases). V was shortened by 7 bases and J by 7 bases, with 19 bases between the two germline ends. This CDR3 spans 15 amino acids. Germline loops: CDR1 ENHRY, CDR2 SYGVKD.

In its sample, this clonotype was seen many times. The V gene is TRBV5-1, the J gene TRBJ1-4, with 11 bases that match TRBD1. Germline-derived CDR1 and CDR2 are SGHRS and YFSETQ. J lost 2 bases, V lost 3 bases, and 9 bases had no gene match. This CDR3 spans 18 amino acids. The CDR3 spells CASSSRTGGLATNEKLFF. The DNA for the CDR3 is TGCGCCAGCAGCTCCCGGACAGGGGGCTTAGCTACTAATGAAAAACTGTTTTTT.

This clonotype was recorded many times. The rearrangement links TRBV5-1 to TRBJ1-5; D is possibly TRBD1 (6 bases). V gave up 5 bases and J gave up 0 bases, with 9 bases separating them. The germline V gene has CDR1 SGHRS and CDR2 YFSETQ. The CDR3 sequence is 14 residues long. Here the CDR3 DNA reads TGCGCCAGCAGGGAGGGGGATAGCAATCAGCCCCAGCATTTT. This sequence encodes CASREGDSNQPQHF.

This clonotype appeared a few times. The chain uses TRBV27 and TRBJ2-7; 9 bases line up with TRBD1. With 2 bases clipped from V and 4 bases from J, the junction kept 3 bases outside the gene matches. Per germline, CDR1 MNHEY and CDR2 SMNVEV (reference sequence). The CDR3 covers 14 residues. CDR3 region: CASSLQQGAYEQYF. In DNA form, the CDR3 reads TGTGCCAGCAGTTTACAACAGGGGGCTTACGAGCAGTACTTC.

This clonotype showed up many times. The rearrangement joins TRBV7-6 to TRBJ2-1, with D maybe TRBD2 (5 bases). The CDR3 runs to 13 residues. Trimming stripped 1 base from V and 10 bases from J, with 11 bases between. CDR1 is SGHVS, CDR2 FNYEAQ, per germline. The CDR3 region has the DNA TGTGCCAGCAGCTTAGGTGGGAGAGGAGAGCAGTTCTTC. Its protein is CASSLGGRGEQFF.

With respect to this clonotype: The junction differs from germline at one of its ends, possibly a read error. This chain links TRBV20-1 with TRBJ2-7, with 10 bases lining up with TRBD2. Germline loops: CDR1 DFQATT, CDR2 SNEGSKA (reference sequence). The CDR3 contains 15 residues. The CDR3 protein is CCATPGLAMGYEQYF. The DNA for the CDR3 is TGCTGTGCGACCCCGGGACTAGCGATGGGGTACGAGCAGTACTTC.

V and J are TRBV20-1 and TRBJ2-3, with 10 bases that match TRBD2. Germline CDR1 is DFQATT and CDR2 is SNEGSKA (reference sequence). Trimming cost V 3 bases and J 6 bases; bases outside gene matches: 12. This CDR3 is 16 amino acids long. CDR3 protein: CSASFYGTSVPDTQYF. For the CDR3, the DNA is TGCAGTGCTAGTTTTTACGGGACTAGCGTCCCGGATACGCAGTATTTT.

The sample holds many counts of this clonotype. This chain links TRBV5-1 with TRBJ2-3, with 7 nucleotides matching TRBD2. Germline-derived CDR1 and CDR2 are SGHRS and YFSETQ. The V gene end was trimmed by 3 bases and the J gene end by 2 bases; junction bases not matched to a gene: 3. There are 14 residues in the CDR3. CDR3 DNA: TGCGCCAGCAGCTCGGGACTACACACAGATACGCAGTATTTT. Its protein is CASSSGLHTDTQYF.

Ten or more counts support this clonotype. The chain uses TRBV7-6 and TRBJ2-7; 11 bases map to TRBD2. CDR3 length equals 18 residues. Trimming at V came to 3 bases and at J to 3 bases, leaving 13 bases not matched to a gene. Looked up from germline, CDR1 is SGHVS and CDR2 is FNYEAQ. The CDR3 here is CASSFSTSGEASFYEQYF. DNA for the CDR3: TGTGCCAGCAGCTTCTCGACTAGCGGGGAAGCCTCCTTCTACGAGCAGTACTTC. Full variable domain (remainder filled in from reference TRBV7-6 and TRBJ2-7): GAGVSQSPRYKVTKRGQDVALRCDPISGHVSLYWYRQALGQGPEFLTYFNYEAQQDKSGLPNDRFSAERPEGSISTLTIQRTEQRDSAMYRCASSFSTSGEASFYEQYFGPGTRLTVT.

This clonotype occurred many times. This chain joins TRBV27 and TRBJ2-1, with D possibly being TRBD2 (5 bases). CDR3 length: 14 residues. The germline V and J ends were trimmed by 5 bases and 7 bases, with 15 bases remaining between them. The germline V gene encodes CDR1 MNHEY and CDR2 SMNVEV (reference sequence). The CDR3 bases are TGTGCCAGCAGTCCCTGGGGAGCTGGAAATGAGCAGTTCTTC. This codes for CASSPWGAGNEQFF.

This clonotype showed up many times. For the CDR3, the DNA is TGTGCCAGCAGCCCCGAAAGTTCAGATACGCAGTATTTT. This codes for CASSPESSDTQYF. The chain is built from TRBV7-8 and TRBJ2-3; D is unresolved. V lost 5 bases and J lost 4, with 10 bases in between. Per the germline V gene, CDR1 is SGHVS and CDR2 is FQNEAQ. This CDR3 comprises 13 residues.

At least ten counts were recorded for this clonotype. This chain connects TRBV28 to TRBJ2-5; TRBD2 agrees at 10 bases. Losses at the gene ends were 3 bases for V and 4 bases for J; bases not matched to a gene: 17. This CDR3 spans 19 amino acids. Looked up from germline, CDR1 is MDHEN and CDR2 is SYDVKM. The CDR3 spells CASSLGQGLLAGKRETQYF. The CDR3 region has the DNA TGTGCCAGCAGTTTGGGCCAGGGATTACTAGCGGGAAAGAGAGAGACCCAGTACTTC.

The chain carries TRBV10-1 and TRBJ2-4; 8 bases map to TRBD1. Unmatched junction bases numbered 5, after V lost 4 bases and J lost 0 bases. The CDR3 covers 16 residues. The germline V gene encodes CDR1 WNHNN and CDR2 SYGVQD (reference sequence). CDR3 amino acids: CASSVPGGVAKNIQYF. The CDR3 region has the DNA TGCGCCAGCAGTGTCCCAGGGGGCGTAGCCAAAAACATTCAGTACTTC.

The gene calls are TRBV3-1 and TRBJ2-7, with 7 bases lining up with TRBD1. J lost 2 bases, V lost 6 bases, and 10 bases had no gene match. Per the germline V gene, CDR1 is LGHDT and CDR2 is YNNKEL (reference sequence). The CDR3 length is 15 residues. The DNA of the CDR3 is TGTGCCAGCAGGTCCGGACGACAGGGAGCCTACGAGCAGTACTTC. Amino acid sequence: CASRSGRQGAYEQYF.

The table lists this clonotype with a few counts. The V gene is TRBV6-1, the J gene TRBJ2-1; TRBD2 agrees at 9 bases. CDR1 is MNHNS and CDR2 is SASEGT in the germline V gene. This CDR3 is built from 16 residues. V lost 3 bases, J lost 3 bases, and 6 bases stayed unmatched. CDR3 sequence: CASSERLAVLYNEQFF. Here the CDR3 DNA reads TGTGCCAGCAGTGAGAGACTAGCGGTTCTCTACAATGAGCAGTTCTTC.

The chain is built from TRBV6-5 and TRBJ2-2; D is ambiguous. Deletions cut 0 bases from V and 5 bases from J, with 7 bases between. Germline lookup yields CDR1 MNHEY and CDR2 SVGAGI. The CDR3 has 14 amino acids. CDR3 loop: CASSYSWGTGELFF. The CDR3 bases are TGTGCCAGCAGTTACTCCTGGGGAACCGGGGAGCTGTTTTTT.

This clonotype was counted ten times or more. The rearrangement uses TRBV13 and TRBJ1-1; D is unclear. This CDR3 comprises 13 residues. The germline gives CDR1 PRHDT, CDR2 FYEKMQ (reference sequence). V was shortened by 7 bases and J by 1 base, with 10 bases between the two germline ends. In nucleotides, the CDR3 is TGTGCCAGCAACCGGGCCCCGAACACTGAAGCTTTCTTT. It translates to CASNRAPNTEAFF.